This T cell receptor beta chain was identified during a study of T cell responses to AZD1222 COVID-19 vaccine. Whole-study findings and limits: Increases in Spike-specific TCR breadth and depth were seen after two AZD1222 doses. The study sampled repertoires only after the peak T cell response. Mapped onto spike, vaccine-associated CD4 TCRs spanned it and were dominant at 160-218 and 743-854.

Assay used: immunoSEQ multiplex PCR; TCRdb lists only in-frame clones, some missing. This table holds around 94,000 clones, 70% to 90% found once. This clone was detected once. Antigen specificity is unknown. Germline trimming cut 2 bases from V and 4 bases from J; bases unmatched to any gene: 8. Germline lookup yields CDR1 SGHAT and CDR2 FQNNGV. CDR3 size: 17 residues. The sample consisted of peripheral blood, taken on day 0 of AZD1222 vaccination. The V call is TRBV11-2, the J call TRBJ2-2; 9 bases are shared with TRBD1. The TCR comes from an adult in good health. CDR3 DNA: TGTGCCAGCAGCTTAACAACGGGACAGGGCCCCACCGGGGAGCTGTTTTTT. Its protein is CASSLTTGQGPTGELFF.